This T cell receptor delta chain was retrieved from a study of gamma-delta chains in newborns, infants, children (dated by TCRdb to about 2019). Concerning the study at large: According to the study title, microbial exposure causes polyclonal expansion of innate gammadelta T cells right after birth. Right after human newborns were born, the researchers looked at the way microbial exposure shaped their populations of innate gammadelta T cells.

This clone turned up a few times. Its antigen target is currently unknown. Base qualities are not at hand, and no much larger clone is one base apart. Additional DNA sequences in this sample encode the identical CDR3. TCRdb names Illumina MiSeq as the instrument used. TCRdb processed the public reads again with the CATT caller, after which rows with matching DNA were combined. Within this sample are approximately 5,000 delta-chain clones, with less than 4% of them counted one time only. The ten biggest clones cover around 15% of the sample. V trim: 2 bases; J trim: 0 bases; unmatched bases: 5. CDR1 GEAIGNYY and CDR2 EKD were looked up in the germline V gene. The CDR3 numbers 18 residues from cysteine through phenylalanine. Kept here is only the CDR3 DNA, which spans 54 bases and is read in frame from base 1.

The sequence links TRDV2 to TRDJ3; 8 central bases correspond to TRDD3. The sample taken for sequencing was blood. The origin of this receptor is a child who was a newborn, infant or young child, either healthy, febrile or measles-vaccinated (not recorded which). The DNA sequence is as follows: TGTGCCTGTGACATACTGGGGGTAAGCTCCTGGGACACCCGACAGATGTTTTTC. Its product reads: CACDILGVSSWDTRQMFF.